Reported below is one T cell receptor (beta chain). The antigen remains unidentified. Data came from immunoSEQ multiplex PCR; TCRdb stores just in-frame clones and leaves some out. Found here are more than 9,000 clones, roughly 60% of them singletons; the top ten hold 25%. This sample stems from a study of cytotoxic CD8 clonotypes in ibrutinib-treated CLL. The V gene's germline CDR1 is MDHEN and CDR2 SYDVKM. This CDR3 spans 15 amino acids. V was clipped by 5 bases and J by 3 bases; unmatched bases: 7. Study-level findings and limits: Clonality went up at the time of ibrutinib response, stayed stable in sustained remission, and later dropped back toward its baseline level at progression.

The chain couples TRBV28 to TRBJ2-5; 9 bases are a match to TRBD1. The sequencing used PBMCs, collected before ibrutinib treatment. This receptor was obtained from a human donor with chronic lymphocytic leukemia. In DNA form, the CDR3 reads TGTGCCAGCAGTCCACGCGGGACAGGGAAAGAGACCCAGTACTTC. It encodes CASSPRGTGKETQYF.